What follows are 3 T cell receptor beta chains derived from one specimen sequenced in a study of neurological immune-mediated disorders. TCRdb reprocessed the 5' RACE reads via MiXCR and lists one record per CDR3 protein. This table holds about 80,000 distinct CDR3 sequences, 4.5% to 7.5% found once. As to time point: longitudinal time-point 2. The sequencing input was PBMCs. Every receptor here comes from an older woman with multiple sclerosis.

A few counts support this clonotype. The chain combines TRBV20-1 with TRBJ2-1; D possibly matches TRBD1 or TRBD2 (9 bases each). The V and J ends lost 4 bases and 9 bases respectively, with 31 bases between them. Germline V gene lookup returns CDR1 DFQATT and CDR2 SNEGSKA (reference sequence). This CDR3 is 18 amino acids long. As DNA, the CDR3 is TGCAGTGCTACCGGGACAGGGACCAGTTGGCGGGGGGGCGGTGAGCAGTTCTTC. Residues: CSATGTGTSWRGGGEQFF.

Ten or more counts support this clonotype. The chain combines TRBV5-6 with TRBJ2-1; D is undetermined. This CDR3 has 15 amino acids. The ends were cut back, 1 base at V and 0 bases at J, with 8 bases in the middle. In germline, CDR1 is SGHDT, CDR2 YYEEEE. The CDR3 reads CASSLSQSSYNEQFF. DNA for the CDR3: TGTGCCAGCAGCTTGAGTCAGAGCTCCTACAATGAGCAGTTCTTC.

This clonotype was observed at least ten times. The V call is TRBV5-1, the J call TRBJ2-5; D gene ambiguous. Trimming cost V 2 bases and J 6 bases, with 11 bases left between them. CDR1 is SGHRS and CDR2 is YFSETQ in the germline V gene. CDR3 size: 13 residues. The DNA for the CDR3 is TGCGCCAGCAGCTTAACAGTGGGGAAGACCCAGTACTTC. Encoded protein: CASSLTVGKTQYF.